A single TCR beta chain is shown here with its context. Its antigen is unknown. Sequencing was performed with immunoSEQ multiplex PCR; in TCRdb, only in-frame clones are kept and a portion is missing. The sample lists under 100,000 clones, about nine tenths occurring once. The data derive from a study of OX40 agonist ivuxolimab in advanced cancers. In the study overall: Recorded diagnoses for dose-escalation patients were hepatocellular carcinoma, melanoma, renal cell or head and neck cancer.

Study-wide points: Specificity for antigen went undetermined in the expanded peripheral T cells. Clones of CD4+ and CD8+ blood T cells grew by week 6 at doses of 0.1 to 3.0 mg/kg.

The specimen comprised CD4+ or CD8+ T cells sorted from blood, sampled in a trial of the OX40 agonist ivuxolimab. The TCR comes from an adult with an advanced solid tumor such as melanoma, head and neck, liver or kidney cancer.

Here the CDR3 reads CASSPQGGAQETQYF. The CDR3 bases are TGTGCCAGCAGCCCCCAGGGGGGGGCCCAAGAGACCCAGTACTTC. The chain joins TRBV6-4 to TRBJ2-5, with D perhaps matching TRBD1 or TRBD2 (7 bases each). The CDR3 spans 15 residues. Germline V gene data show CDR1 as MRHNA and CDR2 as SNTAGT. The ends were cut back, 6 bases at V and 1 base at J, with 15 bases in the middle.